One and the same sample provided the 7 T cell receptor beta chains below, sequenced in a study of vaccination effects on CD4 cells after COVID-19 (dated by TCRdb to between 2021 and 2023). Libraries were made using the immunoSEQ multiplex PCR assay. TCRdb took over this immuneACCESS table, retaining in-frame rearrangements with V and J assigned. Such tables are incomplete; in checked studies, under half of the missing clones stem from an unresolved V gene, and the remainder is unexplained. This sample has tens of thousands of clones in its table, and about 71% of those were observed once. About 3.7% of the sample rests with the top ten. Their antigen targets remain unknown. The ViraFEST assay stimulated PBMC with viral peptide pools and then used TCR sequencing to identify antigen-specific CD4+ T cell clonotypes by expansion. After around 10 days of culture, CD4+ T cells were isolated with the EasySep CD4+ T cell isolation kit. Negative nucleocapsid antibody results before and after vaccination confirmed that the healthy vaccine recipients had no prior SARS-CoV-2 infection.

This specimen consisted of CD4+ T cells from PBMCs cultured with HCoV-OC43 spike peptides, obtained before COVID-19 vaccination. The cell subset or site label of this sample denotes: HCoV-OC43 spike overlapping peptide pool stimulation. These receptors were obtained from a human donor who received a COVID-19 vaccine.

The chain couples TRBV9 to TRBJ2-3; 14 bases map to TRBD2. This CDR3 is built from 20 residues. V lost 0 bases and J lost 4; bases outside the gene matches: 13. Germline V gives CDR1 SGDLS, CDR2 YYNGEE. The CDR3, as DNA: TGTGCCAGCAGCGTAGCTTCCCGGACTAGCGGGGGGTCAGGTTCAGATACGCAGTATTTT. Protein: CASSVASRTSGGSGSDTQYF.

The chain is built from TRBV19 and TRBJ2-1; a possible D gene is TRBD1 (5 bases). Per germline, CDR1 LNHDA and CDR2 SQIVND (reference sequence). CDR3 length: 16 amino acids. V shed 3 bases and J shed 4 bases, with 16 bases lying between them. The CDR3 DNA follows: TGTGCCAGTAGTATTCCCCTCAGGGCGCATTACAATGAGCAGTTCTTC. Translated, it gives CASSIPLRAHYNEQFF. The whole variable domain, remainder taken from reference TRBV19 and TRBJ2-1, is DGGITQSPKYLFRKEGQNVTLSCEQNLNHDAMYWYRQDPGQGLRLIYYSQIVNDFQKGDIAEGYSVSREKKESFPLTVTSAQKNPTAFYLCASSIPLRAHYNEQFFGPGTRLTVL.

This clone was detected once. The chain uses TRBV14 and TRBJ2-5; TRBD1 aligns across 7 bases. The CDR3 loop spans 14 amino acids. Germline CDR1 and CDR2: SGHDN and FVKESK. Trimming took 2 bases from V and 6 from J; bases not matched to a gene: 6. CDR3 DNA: TGTGCCAGCAGCCAATCGACAGGGAGCCAGACCCAGTACTTC. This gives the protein CASSQSTGSQTQYF.

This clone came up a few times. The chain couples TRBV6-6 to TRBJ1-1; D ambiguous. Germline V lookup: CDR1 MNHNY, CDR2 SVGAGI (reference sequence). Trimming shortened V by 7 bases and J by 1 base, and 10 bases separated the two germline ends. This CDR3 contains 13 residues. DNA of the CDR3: TGTGCCAGCACTAACCTGCGGAACACTGAAGCTTTCTTT. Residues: CASTNLRNTEAFF.

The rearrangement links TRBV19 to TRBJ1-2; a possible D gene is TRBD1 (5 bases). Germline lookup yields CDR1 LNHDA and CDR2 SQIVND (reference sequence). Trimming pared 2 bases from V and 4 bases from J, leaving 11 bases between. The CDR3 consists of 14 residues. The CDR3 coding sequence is TGTGCCAGTAGTATACGGCAGGGAGGCTATGGCTACACCTTC. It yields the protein CASSIRQGGYGYTF. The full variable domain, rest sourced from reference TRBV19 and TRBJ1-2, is DGGITQSPKYLFRKEGQNVTLSCEQNLNHDAMYWYRQDPGQGLRLIYYSQIVNDFQKGDIAEGYSVSREKKESFPLTVTSAQKNPTAFYLCASSIRQGGYGYTFGSGTRLTVV.

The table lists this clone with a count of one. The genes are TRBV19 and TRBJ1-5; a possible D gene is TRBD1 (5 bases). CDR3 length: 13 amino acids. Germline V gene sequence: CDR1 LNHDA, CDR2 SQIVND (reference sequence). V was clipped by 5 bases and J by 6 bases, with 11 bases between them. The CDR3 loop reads CASSPGGGQPQHF. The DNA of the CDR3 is TGTGCCAGTAGTCCCGGGGGGGGTCAGCCCCAGCATTTT.

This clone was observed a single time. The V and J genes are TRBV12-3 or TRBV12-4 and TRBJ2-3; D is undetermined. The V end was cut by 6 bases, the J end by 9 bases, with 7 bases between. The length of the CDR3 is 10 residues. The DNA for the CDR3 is TGTGCCAGCAGCCGAGCAACGCAGTATTTT. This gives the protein CASSRATQYF.